This T cell receptor beta chain was retrieved from a study of blood T cell repertoires in COVID-19. V was shortened by 0 bases and J by 7 bases, with 16 bases between the two germline ends. CDR3 length: 16 amino acids. Germline V gene data show CDR1 as LNHNV and CDR2 as YYDKDF (reference sequence). Method: immunoSEQ multiplex PCR; TCRdb's copy keeps in-frame clones and lacks some. The sample consists of about 310,000 clones, roughly 90% of them appearing once. The sequenced sample consisted of peripheral blood. The origin of this receptor is a woman younger than 45 with COVID-19, enrolled during active disease. The genes are TRBV15 and TRBJ2-1; D perhaps matches TRBD1 (7 bases). CDR3 sequence: CATSRDWGDSRNEQFF. DNA for the CDR3: TGTGCCACCAGCAGAGATTGGGGGGACAGTAGAAATGAGCAGTTCTTC.